The T cell receptor (beta chain) described here comes from a study of response to subunit inactivated influenza vaccine. This clonotype was seen a few times. CDR3 length: 13 residues. Trimming removed 7 bases at V and 8 bases at J, with 17 bases between. TCRdb fed the RT-PCR reads into MiXCR, producing one record per CDR3 protein. The table lists 500,000 to 600,000 distinct CDR3 sequences, roughly 12% of them singletons. This sample also appeared in a second study, on T cells expressing NK-cell markers. As that report states: TCR beta cDNA was generated via 5'RACE template switching incorporating UMIs. The TCR beta repertoires originated in sorted CD3+CD56+NKG2C+, CD3+CD56+NKG2C- and CD3+CD56-NKG2C+ T cells. Eight donors were sequenced, seven testing HCMV-seropositive and one testing seronegative. The sorts in several experiments were restricted to alpha-beta TCR T cells by an anti-gamma-delta TCR antibody.

The source is a man in his forties or fifties who received an inactivated influenza vaccine. Sequences were derived from PBMCs from blood, sampled on the day of vaccination. The rearrangement joins TRBV12-3 or TRBV12-4 to TRBJ1-2; no definite D call. CDR3 nucleotide sequence: TGTGCCAGCATCCCCTTACCTTCGGGAGGCTACACCTTC. It specifies CASIPLPSGGYTF.